This T cell receptor beta chain was sequenced in a study of long-term antiretroviral therapy in people with HIV. The ends were cut back, 6 bases at V and 3 bases at J, with 4 bases in the middle. Per germline, CDR1 SGHDT and CDR2 YYEEEE. The CDR3 is made up of 12 amino acids. Investigators performed immunoSEQ version v3.0 at survey level. Clones were read by immunoSEQ multiplex PCR, and TCRdb kept only the in-frame ones, dropping some. Of 29,000 or so clones listed, approximately 95% are singletons. Sequences were derived from unsorted PBMCs, sampled 5.3 years after starting antiretroviral therapy. This sequence was found in a young man with HIV. The V and J genes are TRBV5-6 and TRBJ2-6; D is undetermined. CDR3: CASNVGANVLTF. In DNA form, the CDR3 reads TGTGCCAGCAACGTTGGGGCCAACGTCCTGACTTTC.